These T cell receptor beta chains were read from a single sample in a study of cytomegalovirus exposure and HLA in healthy donors. The repertoire was sequenced with immunoSEQ multiplex PCR; TCRdb's copy has only in-frame clones and lacks some. The profile shows under 250,000 clones, around 87% of them singletons. Specimen: PBMCs. Receptor source: a woman aged 18-35 years in good health and CMV-seropositive. CDR3s include the opening cysteine and the closing phenylalanine or tryptophan. Fields, in order: J gene, V gene, clone size, D gene, CDR3 DNA, CDR3 protein. D genes are given only for firm matches. Rows may omit the clone size; those that give it use once, few, many or a size class.

TRBJ1-1	TRBV10-1	NA	NA	TGCGCCAGCAGCACAGGAAAAAATACTGAAGCTTTCTTT	CASSTGKNTEAFF
TRBJ2-1	TRBV7-9	NA	NA	TGTGCCAGCAGCTTCGAGGGCCGGGCGCAGTTCTTC	CASSFEGRAQFF
TRBJ2-5	TRBV27	NA	TRBD2	TGTGCCAGCAGTACCTCACTAGCGGCCGTCCAAGAGACCCAGTACTTC	CASSTSLAAVQETQYF
TRBJ2-1	TRBV7-9	NA	TRBD1	TGTGCCAGCAGCGCCCCCGACAGGGGCTACAATGAGCAGTTCTTC	CASSAPDRGYNEQFF
TRBJ2-7	TRBV4-1	NA	TRBD1	TGCGCCAGCAGCCTCTCAGGGGGATCGGGGAGCGAGCAGTACTTC	CASSLSGGSGSEQYF
TRBJ2-2	TRBV7-7	NA	TRBD1	TGTGCTAGCAGCTGGGACAGGTTTTCTACCGGGGAGCTGTTTTTT	CASSWDRFSTGELFF
TRBJ1-2	TRBV28	NA	TRBD1	TGTGCCAGCAGTTTATGGACAGGGAGGTATGGCTACACCTTC	CASSLWTGRYGYTF
TRBJ2-1	TRBV9	NA	TRBD2	TGTGCCAGCAGCCTGGCTAGCGGGAGTAGCTATGAGCAGTTCTTC	CASSLASGSSYEQFF
TRBJ1-1	TRBV5-6	NA	NA	TGTGCCAGCAGCTTGAACAATTGGCAGTTGAACACTGAAGCTTTCTTT	CASSLNNWQLNTEAFF
TRBJ1-2	TRBV28	NA	NA	TGTGCCAGCAGTTTAGCACAGAACTATGGCTACACCTTC	CASSLAQNYGYTF
TRBJ1-2	TRBV28	NA	TRBD1	TGTGCCAGCAGTTTGACAGGGGAAAACTATGGCTACACCTTC	CASSLTGENYGYTF
TRBJ1-1	TRBV30	NA	TRBD1	TGTGCCTGGGTGGGGTTCCGGACAGGGGCCTTCATGAACACTGAAGCTTTCTTT	CAWVGFRTGAFMNTEAFF
TRBJ2-5	TRBV6-5	NA	NA	TGTGCCAGCAGTGGGGGGACGGTCCAAGAGACCCAGTACTTC	CASSGGTVQETQYF
TRBJ1-2	TRBV28	NA	TRBD1	TGTGCCAGCAGTTTAATTTTTACGGACAGGGCTTTCAAGGGCTACACCTTC	CASSLIFTDRAFKGYTF
TRBJ1-2	TRBV29-1	NA	NA	TGCAGCGTTGAAGGGGTCGAGGATACCTATGGCTACACCTTC	CSVEGVEDTYGYTF
TRBJ1-2	TRBV28	NA	TRBD1	TGTGCCAGCAGTCTCGCCCCGACAGGGAACTATGGCTACACCTTC	CASSLAPTGNYGYTF
TRBJ2-1	TRBV5-1	NA	NA	TGCGCCAGCAGCGGGGGGAGCGTTAGCTCCTACAATGAGCAGTTCTTC	CASSGGSVSSYNEQFF
TRBJ2-5	TRBV21-1	NA	NA	TGTGCCAGCAGCAAAGGCCCTCGGGAGACCCAGTACTTC	CASSKGPRETQYF
TRBJ1-2	TRBV18	once	NA	TGTGCCAGCTCACCACGGCAGTCTAACTATGGCTACACCTTC	CASSPRQSNYGYTF
TRBJ1-2	TRBV2	NA	NA	TGTGCCAGCAGTGTGACAGCATTTGAAGGCTACACCTTC	CASSVTAFEGYTF
TRBJ2-7	TRBV28	few	NA	TGTGCCAGCAGTTTATCAAACAGGGTAAGGGTCTACGAGCAGTACTTC	CASSLSNRVRVYEQYF
TRBJ1-2	TRBV7-6	NA	NA	TGTGCCAGCAGCTTACCCAGCGGGTGTGAGGATTGGGGCTATGGCTACACCTTC	CASSLPSGCEDWGYGYTF
TRBJ2-1	TRBV5-1	NA	TRBD1	TGCGCCAGCAGCTCCCCCGGACAGGGGATATACAATGAGCAGTTCTTC	CASSSPGQGIYNEQFF
TRBJ1-4	TRBV28	NA	NA	TGTGCCAGCAGTTTATTGAGAGGGTGGTCGGAAAAACTGTTTTTT	CASSLLRGWSEKLFF
TRBJ1-3	TRBV10-3	NA	TRBD1	TGTGCCATCAGTCGACAGGGTCCCTCTGGAAACACCATATATTTT	CAISRQGPSGNTIYF
TRBJ1-1	TRBV28	NA	TRBD1	TGTGCCAGCAGAGAGACAGGGACAGCTTTCTTT	CASRETGTAFF
TRBJ1-5	TRBV10-1	NA	NA	TGCGCCAGCAGTGAGTTGGGGGGGCCCCGCTTGCGCAATCAGCCCCAGCATTTT	CASSELGGPRLRNQPQHF
TRBJ2-7	TRBV5-1	NA	TRBD1	TGCGCCAGCCGAGCAGGGACAGGGTCTACCTACGAGCAGTACTTC	CASRAGTGSTYEQYF
TRBJ2-7	TRBV28	NA	TRBD2	TGTGCCAGCAGTTTCCCCGGGACTAGCGGCTACGAGCAGTACTTC	CASSFPGTSGYEQYF
TRBJ2-7	TRBV25-1	NA	NA	TGTGCCAGCAGTAGGGGCTACGAGCAGTACTTC	CASSRGYEQYF
TRBJ1-5	TRBV27	NA	NA	TGTGCCAGCAGTTCACGGGTTTTAAGACAGAGCAATCAGCCCCAGCATTTT	CASSSRVLRQSNQPQHF
TRBJ1-5	TRBV11-2	NA	NA	TGTGCCAGCAGCTTAGTCCCGGGTGGGTATCAGCCCCAGCATTTT	CASSLVPGGYQPQHF
TRBJ1-2	TRBV15	once	NA	TGTGCCACCAGCGGGCGGGAGGGGAAAAACTATGGCTACACCTTC	CATSGREGKNYGYTF
TRBJ2-1	TRBV28	NA	TRBD1	TGTGCCAGCAGAGGGGGCCATGAGCAGTTCTTC	CASRGGHEQFF
TRBJ1-1	TRBV7-9	NA	NA	TGTGCCAGCAGCTGGACAGTGAACACTGAAGCTTTCTTT	CASSWTVNTEAFF
TRBJ2-7	TRBV2	NA	NA	TGTGCCAGCAGTGACCCGGGGAGGAGCTCCTACGAGCAGTACTTC	CASSDPGRSSYEQYF
TRBJ2-2	TRBV6-5	NA	TRBD1	TGTGCCAGCACGGGGTACAGGGGAGCCACCGGGGAGCTGTTTTTT	CASTGYRGATGELFF
TRBJ2-6	TRBV2	once	NA	TGTGCCAGTCCCCGGACAGAAAACTCTGGGGCCAACGTCCTGACTTTC	CASPRTENSGANVLTF
TRBJ1-2	TRBV30	few	NA	TGTGCCTGGAGCCGATCGGGAGGTGAACGTGGCTACACCTTC	CAWSRSGGERGYTF
TRBJ2-5	TRBV10-2	NA	TRBD1	TGCGCCAGCAGAGCGGACAGGCAGATCCGGGAGACCCAGTACTTC	CASRADRQIRETQYF
TRBJ2-2	TRBV27	NA	NA	TGTGCCAGCAGTTTATCCAGGGCGAACACCGGGGAGCTGTTTTTT	CASSLSRANTGELFF
TRBJ2-5	TRBV5-6	NA	NA	TGTGCCAGCAGCTACGGGACTGTTAGGGAGACCCAGTACTTC	CASSYGTVRETQYF
TRBJ2-7	TRBV6-5	NA	TRBD1	TGTGCCAGCAGGTCCGGGACAGAAACCTACGAGCAGTACTTC	CASRSGTETYEQYF
TRBJ2-1	TRBV25-1	NA	NA	TGTGCCAGCAAGGGGGGGTCTGGGGGCCAAACTCTAGAGCAGTTCTTC	CASKGGSGGQTLEQFF
TRBJ1-3	TRBV9	NA	NA	TGTGCCAGCAGCCCTGGGGTGCAGGGCAGCACCATATATTTT	CASSPGVQGSTIYF
TRBJ2-7	TRBV6-1	NA	NA	TGTGCCAGCAGTGATACCAGGCAGGCCGAGCAGTACTTC	CASSDTRQAEQYF
TRBJ2-1	TRBV5-4	NA	TRBD2	TGTGCCAGCAGCTTGGGGCCCGGGGCGGGAGTATATGAGCAGTTCTTC	CASSLGPGAGVYEQFF
TRBJ2-2	TRBV6-1	once	NA	TGTGCCAGCAGTGAGTGGAGGGAATTCAGCGGGGAGCTGTTTTTT	CASSEWREFSGELFF